These T cell receptor beta chains were read from a single sample in a study of T cell changes during pregnancy in multiple sclerosis. Sequencing was performed with immunoSEQ multiplex PCR; in TCRdb, only in-frame clones are kept and a portion is missing. This table holds some 25,000 clones, 85% to 90% found once. The material was CD4+ T cells from peripheral blood mononuclear cells, obtained in the second trimester of pregnancy. The receptors derive from a female donor in good health, enrolled as a control in a pregnancy study. Each CDR3 is given with its conserved first and last residue. A D gene is named only where the DNA matches it firmly.

J: TRBJ2-7; V: TRBV30; D: -; DNA: TGTGCCTGGAGCTCCCTACTAGCCGCGAGCTCCTACGAGCAGTACTTC; CDR3: CAWSSLLAASSYEQYF
J: TRBJ2-3; V: TRBV7-9; D: -; DNA: TGTGCCAGCAGCTTAGTCGGTAGCGGCCACACAGATACGCAGTATTTT; CDR3: CASSLVGSGHTDTQYF
J: TRBJ2-1; V: TRBV11-2; D: -; DNA: TGTGCCAGCAGCTTAGATGGAGCAGTATATGAGCAGTTCTTC; CDR3: CASSLDGAVYEQFF
J: TRBJ1-2; V: TRBV28; D: -; DNA: TGTGCCAGCAGTTCCCCGGGGAGGGAGGACTATGGCTACACCTTC; CDR3: CASSSPGREDYGYTF
J: TRBJ2-3; V: TRBV5-6; D: -; DNA: TGTGCCAGCAGCTTTGACAGACATAGCACAGATACGCAGTATTTT; CDR3: CASSFDRHSTDTQYF
J: TRBJ1-1; V: TRBV6-5; D: -; DNA: TGTGCCAGCAGTTACTCTAGGGGAAACACTGAAGCTTTCTTT; CDR3: CASSYSRGNTEAFF
J: TRBJ1-6; V: TRBV2; D: TRBD1; DNA: TGTGCCAGCAGAACCGCCACGACAGGGCGGAATTCACCCCTCCACTTT; CDR3: CASRTATTGRNSPLHF
J: TRBJ1-1; V: TRBV9; D: -; DNA: TGTGCCAGCAGTGCTAATCTAGGGGAGAACACTGAAGCTTTCTTT; CDR3: CASSANLGENTEAFF
J: TRBJ1-5; V: TRBV29-1; D: TRBD1; DNA: TGCAGCGTCGGGACAGGGAGGAGCAATCAGCCCCAGCATTTT; CDR3: CSVGTGRSNQPQHF
J: TRBJ2-1; V: TRBV18; D: -; DNA: TGTGCCAGCTCACCACCGAGTTTATCGGGGGGCCTAAACTCAAACAATGAGCAGTTCTTC; CDR3: CASSPPSLSGGLNSNNEQFF
J: TRBJ1-1; V: TRBV5-6; D: -; DNA: TGTGCCAGCAGCCGACAACAGGGATTGAGCACTGAAGCTTTCTTT; CDR3: CASSRQQGLSTEAFF
J: TRBJ2-1; V: TRBV5-1; D: TRBD2; DNA: TGCGCCAGCAGCTTGGATCTAGCGGGGGCGGAGCAGTTCTTC; CDR3: CASSLDLAGAEQFF
J: TRBJ2-7; V: TRBV19; D: TRBD1; DNA: TGTGCCAGTAGGCCCAACCTTGGACAGGAGGCAGGAACCTACGAGCAGTACTTC; CDR3: CASRPNLGQEAGTYEQYF
J: TRBJ2-1; V: TRBV1; D: -; DNA: TGCACCAGCAGCCAGACCCCCCCTCTAGCGGCCTACAATGAGCAGTTCTTC; CDR3: CTSSQTPPLAAYNEQFF
J: TRBJ1-1; V: TRBV4-2; D: -; DNA: TGTGCCAGCAGCCAAGAGGTTAGGGGGAACACTGAAGCTTTCTTT; CDR3: CASSQEVRGNTEAFF